The clone carrying this TCR beta chain was seen many times. The J segment lost 5 bases and the V segment lost 0 bases, leaving 10 bases of the junction unmatched. The CDR3 has 16 residues. CDR1 and CDR2 from the germline V gene are DFQATT and SNEGSKA (reference sequence). TCRdb reprocessed the RT-PCR reads via MiXCR and lists one record per CDR3 protein. Of about 680,000 distinct CDR3 sequences listed, about 14% are singletons. The sequence came from a female donor in good health, serving as a healthy control. Specimen: memory CD4+ T cells from blood. The V and J genes are TRBV20-1 and TRBJ2-7, with TRBD2 matching over 10 bases. The DNA of the CDR3 is TGCAGTGCTAGAGACCGCCGACTAGCGGGTAGCAACGAGCAGTACTTC. This gives the protein CSARDRRLAGSNEQYF.